A single sample gave rise to the 15 T cell receptor beta chains below, sequenced in a study of shared clonotypes between healthy human individuals. Naive CD8 isolation took CD45RO-negative cells positively selected for CCR7 and excluded terminally differentiated effector memory CD45RA+ cells. TCRdb's copy holds only in-frame clones and misses some; the assay was immunoSEQ multiplex PCR. The data show around 2,000,000 clones, approximately 94% seen once. Sequencing was carried out using naive CD8+ T cells from PBMCs. The receptors originated from a man in his late teens or twenties in good health. Some clones in this sample may be carry-over from other donors' samples.

The rearrangement joins TRBV7-2 to TRBJ2-7; 16 nucleotides match TRBD2. The CDR3 covers 17 residues. The V gene's germline CDR1 is SGHTA and CDR2 FQGNSA. V dropped 5 bases and J dropped 5; count of bases not matched to a gene: 9. The CDR3 DNA is TGTGCCAGCAGCCACCGAGGGACTAGCGGGAGGGTCGACGAGCAGTACTTC. Its protein is CASSHRGTSGRVDEQYF.

V usage is TRBV9 and J usage is TRBJ2-7; the D gene could be TRBD1 or TRBD2 (5 bases each). This CDR3 has 14 residues. Germline V gene sequence: CDR1 SGDLS, CDR2 YYNGEE. V shed 6 bases and J shed 6 bases, with 19 bases lying between them. The DNA for the CDR3 is TGTGCCAGCACCCCCGGGGCTAGTTGGCCCGAGCAGTACTTC. Translating it yields CASTPGASWPEQYF.

This chain links TRBV7-8 with TRBJ2-3; D may correspond to TRBD1 or TRBD2 (5 bases each). Between the trimmed V and J ends, which lost 1 base and 6 bases, there was a span of 14 bases. The CDR3 is 15 amino acids. Germline V gives CDR1 SGHVS, CDR2 FQNEAQ. Written as DNA, the CDR3 is TGTGCCAGCAGCTTAGTTTTGGGGGTAGGGGATACGCAGTATTTT. Encoded protein: CASSLVLGVGDTQYF.

The chain recombines TRBV6-5 with TRBJ2-7; D not certain. Per germline, CDR1 MNHEY and CDR2 SVGAGI. This CDR3 has 15 residues. V dropped 2 bases and J dropped 0 bases, with 11 bases sitting between them. The CDR3 spells CASSYGPASSYEQYF. CDR3 nucleotides: TGTGCCAGCAGTTACGGACCCGCCAGCTCCTACGAGCAGTACTTC.

The chain is built from TRBV19 and TRBJ1-3; D gene ambiguous. The germline gives CDR1 LNHDA, CDR2 SQIVND (reference sequence). V was clipped by 5 bases and J by 1 base, with 6 bases between them. The CDR3 sequence is 13 residues long. CDR3 protein: CASSQGSGNTIYF. CDR3 coding DNA: TGTGCCAGTAGTCAAGGTTCTGGAAACACCATATATTTT.

The genes are TRBV9 and TRBJ1-1; D gene uncertain. In germline, CDR1 is SGDLS, CDR2 YYNGEE. This CDR3 has 13 amino acids. Trimming cost V 4 bases and J 1 base, with 8 bases left between them. CDR3 coding DNA: TGTGCCAGCAGCTCCGAGAAGAACACTGAAGCTTTCTTT. Its translation: CASSSEKNTEAFF. Drawing the rest from reference TRBV9 and TRBJ1-1, the complete variable domain is DSGVTQTPKHLITATGQRVTLRCSPRSGDLSVYWYQQSLDQGLQFLIQYYNGEERAKGNILERFSAQQFPDLHSELNLSSLELGDSALYFCASSSEKNTEAFFGQGTRLTVV.

The chain employs TRBV25-1 and TRBJ2-2; D not resolved. CDR1 and CDR2 (germline): MGHDK, SYGVNS. This CDR3 region has 12 residues. The germline V and J ends were trimmed by 6 bases and 7 bases, with 9 bases remaining between them. This CDR3 is CASSARRGELFF. The CDR3 region has the DNA TGTGCCAGCAGCGCCCGGCGCGGGGAGCTGTTTTTT.

The chain couples TRBV28 to TRBJ2-5; D possibly corresponds to TRBD1 (6 bases). Looked up from germline, CDR1 is MDHEN and CDR2 is SYDVKM. This CDR3 has 16 residues. Trimming cost V 7 bases and J 2 bases, with 20 bases left between them. The CDR3, as DNA: TGTGCCAGCACCCTCCTCCGGGACAAGAAGCAAGAGACCCAGTACTTC. Translated, it gives CASTLLRDKKQETQYF.

With respect to this clone: Within the sample, other DNA sequences also encode this same CDR3. V usage is TRBV29-1 and J usage is TRBJ2-7; no definite D call. CDR3 length: 12 amino acids. V shed 3 bases and J shed 1 base, with 7 bases lying between them. Germline V lookup: CDR1 SQVTM, CDR2 ANQGSEA. The CDR3 coding sequence is TGCAGCGTTGAGATGGGGTCCTACGAGCAGTACTTC. This encodes CSVEMGSYEQYF.

The chain has TRBV28 and TRBJ1-5; TRBD1 matches 8 bases. This CDR3 is 14 amino acids long. CDR1 MDHEN and CDR2 SYDVKM come from the germline V gene. V gave up 5 bases and J gave up 5 bases; unmatched junction bases: 5. CDR3 DNA: TGTGCCAGCAGTGACAGGGGTTCAGATCAGCCCCAGCATTTT. This encodes CASSDRGSDQPQHF.

This chain joins TRBV13 and TRBJ2-3, with no clear D. The ends were cut back, 5 bases at V and 1 base at J, with 10 bases in the middle. The CDR3 is 14 residues long. CDR1 PRHDT and CDR2 FYEKMQ come from the germline V gene (reference sequence). The CDR3 coding sequence is TGTGCCAGCAGCGCCATCTCCGGCACAGATACGCAGTATTTT. Residues: CASSAISGTDTQYF.

This clone turned up a few times. The chain couples TRBV9 to TRBJ2-3; TRBD2 matches 10 bases. The ends lost 0 bases at V and 5 bases at J; junction bases unmatched: 9. CDR1 is SGDLS, CDR2 YYNGEE, per germline. The CDR3 spans 17 residues. The CDR3 DNA is TGTGCCAGCAGCGTAGGATCCCTCCTAGCGGGAGTAGATACGCAGTATTTT. This gives the protein CASSVGSLLAGVDTQYF.

This chain joins TRBV7-2 and TRBJ2-7; D unclear. The CDR3 runs to 14 residues. Germline V gene sequence: CDR1 SGHTA, CDR2 FQGNSA. The V end lost 3 bases, the J end lost 2 bases, and 11 bases lay between the germline ends. Written as DNA, the CDR3 is TGTGCCAGCAGCTTCGTTTCCAGACCCTACGAGCAGTACTTC. Protein: CASSFVSRPYEQYF.

The CDR3 DNA is TGCAGCGCCACCTCCGGGACAGGGTTTGGGTTGGTCGGGGAGCTGTTTTTT. Residues: CSATSGTGFGLVGELFF. This sequence joins TRBV29-1 and TRBJ2-2, with 9 nucleotides matching TRBD1. V lost 7 bases and J lost 7; bases outside the gene matches: 19. The germline CDR1 and CDR2 sequences are SQVTM and ANQGSEA. This CDR3 has 17 amino acids.

The chain has TRBV30 and TRBJ1-1, with D unclear. The CDR3 is 17 amino acids. V gave up 2 bases and J gave up 7 bases, with 26 bases separating them. CDR1 is GTSNPN and CDR2 is SVGIG in the germline V gene (reference sequence). For the CDR3, the DNA is TGTGCCTGGAGTCGCCTGGGCCAAGGGATAGGAATGGATGAAGCTTTCTTT. Protein product: CAWSRLGQGIGMDEAFF.